The 19 T cell receptor beta chains listed next were all sequenced from one sample in a study of spatial heterogeneity in lung cancer. Documented time point: sample taken at primary tumor resection. Study-level points and caveats: Higher tumor mutation counts went along with higher counts of expanded intratumoral alpha and beta TCRs.

Their antigens are not known. Each CDR3 protein gets one entry after TCRdb re-called the 5' RACE reads with MiXCR. The sample comprises 5,000 or so distinct CDR3 sequences, roughly 7% of which are singletons, and approximately 19% rests with the top ten. Specimen: lung tumor tissue, collected at surgery. These receptors were taken from a male donor with early-stage non-small cell lung cancer.

This clonotype is classed as medium-sized. V and J are TRBV5-1 and TRBJ1-2; maybe TRBD1 (5 bases). The CDR3 totals 13 residues. V was cut by 0 bases and J by 7 bases, with 10 bases left in between. CDR1 is SGHRS and CDR2 is YFSETQ in the germline V gene. The CDR3 DNA is TGCGCCAGCAGCTTGGGCCAGGGAAGTGGCTACACCTTC. Its translation: CASSLGQGSGYTF.

This clonotype was seen ten or more times. The chain is built from TRBV4-3 and TRBJ2-7; 8 bases agree with TRBD2. The CDR3 totals 17 residues. The V gene end was trimmed by 4 bases and the J gene end by 4 bases; junction bases not matched to a gene: 15. Germline V lookup: CDR1 LGHNA, CDR2 YSLEER. CDR3 sequence reads: CASSRDETSGRRYEQYF. CDR3 coding DNA: TGCGCCAGCAGCCGCGACGAAACAAGCGGGAGACGATACGAGCAGTACTTC.

The gene calls are TRBV6-5 and TRBJ1-3; D gene uncertain. V lost 6 bases, J lost 0 bases, and 6 bases lay in between. The germline gives CDR1 MNHEY, CDR2 SVGAGI. The CDR3 has 13 amino acids. The CDR3 coding sequence is TGTGCCAGCAGGCGCTCCTCTGGAAACACCATATATTTT. Translation gives CASRRSSGNTIYF.

This clonotype was observed many times. This chain links TRBV20-1 with TRBJ2-1; the D is unclear. Trimming left V 0 bases short and J 9 bases short, with 6 bases between. This CDR3 is built from 11 residues. Per germline, CDR1 DFQATT and CDR2 SNEGSKA (reference sequence). The CDR3: CSAREGREQFF. The CDR3 region has the DNA TGCAGTGCTAGAGAAGGCCGTGAGCAGTTCTTC.

This clonotype was counted many times. The chain uses TRBV3-1 and TRBJ2-5; D ambiguous. The CDR3 totals 13 residues. Germline CDR1 reads LGHDT; CDR2 reads YNNKEL (reference sequence). Deletions cut 1 base from V and 1 base from J, with 4 bases between. CDR3 residues: CASSQGFQETQYF. The CDR3 bases are TGTGCCAGCAGCCAAGGGTTCCAAGAGACCCAGTACTTC.

This clonotype is classed as medium-sized. The chain recombines TRBV5-1 with TRBJ1-6; the D is unclear. CDR3 size: 16 residues. Germline V CDR1 and CDR2: SGHRS, YFSETQ. V was pared by 2 bases and J by 8 bases, with 17 bases between. The CDR3 loop reads CASSFSTPSLDSPLHF. CDR3 coding DNA: TGCGCCAGCAGCTTTTCAACCCCGTCACTTGATTCACCCCTCCACTTT.

This clonotype was seen ten or more times. The J gene is TRBJ1-2, the V gene TRBV12-3 or TRBV12-4, with TRBD1 identical over 8 bases. V dropped 6 bases and J dropped 3; count of bases not matched to a gene: 9. The CDR3 sequence is 15 residues long. The CDR3 loop is CASSYTGQGHYGYTF. As DNA, the CDR3 is TGTGCCAGCAGCTATACAGGACAGGGCCACTATGGCTACACCTTC.

This sequence joins TRBV11-3 and TRBJ2-3, with TRBD2 matching over 16 bases. The CDR3 totals 17 residues. The J segment lost 2 bases and the V segment lost 4 bases, leaving 3 bases of the junction unmatched. Germline CDR1 and CDR2: SGHNT and YENEEA. CDR3 residues: CASSSGTSGRDTDTQYF. CDR3 coding DNA: TGTGCCAGCAGCTCCGGGACTAGCGGGAGGGACACAGATACGCAGTATTTT.

This clonotype was found many times. The V gene is TRBV6-1, the J gene TRBJ1-1; possible D gene TRBD1, 6 bases. Germline V gene lookup returns CDR1 MNHNS and CDR2 SASEGT. The CDR3 is 15 residues long. V was clipped by 4 bases and J by 3 bases, with 15 bases between them. The CDR3 coding sequence is TGTGCCAGCAGTGCAGTAGGGGGGGGTTACACTGAAGCTTTCTTT. Translated, it gives CASSAVGGGYTEAFF.

This clonotype showed up many times. The V call is TRBV20-1, the J call TRBJ2-7, with TRBD1 matching 10 bases. Germline-derived CDR1 and CDR2 are DFQATT and SNEGSKA (reference sequence). V shed 3 bases, J shed 4 bases, and the junction held 9 bases outside the gene matches. This CDR3 spans 15 amino acids. CDR3 region: CSARPKTGGRYEQYF. CDR3 bases: TGCAGTGCTAGGCCCAAGACAGGGGGCCGGTACGAGCAGTACTTC.

This clonotype occurred many times. The chain links TRBV7-9 to TRBJ2-3; no clear D gene. CDR1 SEHNR and CDR2 FQNEAQ come from the germline V gene (reference sequence). CDR3 length: 13 amino acids. V lost 3 bases, J lost 0 bases, and 4 bases lay in between. The CDR3 nucleotides read TGTGCCAGCAGCTTCTCGAGCACAGATACGCAGTATTTT. It specifies CASSFSSTDTQYF.

This clonotype has only a few counts. This chain uses TRBV7-3 with TRBJ1-2; 8 bases are a match to TRBD1. The germline CDR1 and CDR2 sequences are SGHTA and FQGTGA. Unmatched junction bases numbered 16, after V lost 4 bases and J lost 3 bases. The CDR3 extends over 18 amino acids. The CDR3 is CASSSSPGTGLTHYGYTF. As DNA, the CDR3 is TGTGCCAGCAGCTCCAGTCCCGGGACAGGCCTAACTCACTATGGCTACACCTTC.

The table lists this clonotype with many counts. The rearrangement joins TRBV7-9 to TRBJ2-1; weak D call: TRBD2 (6 bases). Trimming removed 1 base at V and 4 bases at J, with 11 bases between. The germline V gene has CDR1 SEHNR and CDR2 FQNEAQ (reference sequence). The CDR3 spans 15 residues. CDR3 protein: CASSLGRGLYNEQFF. In nucleotides, the CDR3 is TGTGCCAGCAGCTTAGGGAGGGGCCTTTACAATGAGCAGTTCTTC.

This clonotype was observed many times. The chain employs TRBV10-3 and TRBJ2-7; possible D gene TRBD2, 6 bases. Germline V gives CDR1 ENHRY, CDR2 SYGVKD. V was cut by 1 base and J by 7 bases, with 14 bases left in between. This CDR3 is built from 14 residues. The CDR3 here is CAISELAGSGEQYF. The DNA for the CDR3 is TGTGCCATCAGTGAGTTGGCGGGGAGTGGGGAGCAGTACTTC.

By sample fraction, this clonotype is medium-sized. This chain uses TRBV5-1 with TRBJ2-1; 11 bases map to TRBD2. CDR1 SGHRS and CDR2 YFSETQ come from the germline V gene. Losses at the gene ends were 0 bases for V and 7 bases for J; bases not matched to a gene: 0. The CDR3 sequence is 14 residues long. DNA for the CDR3: TGCGCCAGCAGCTTGGGACTAGCGGGGAATGAGCAGTTCTTC. It specifies CASSLGLAGNEQFF.

This clonotype is medium-sized (0.01 to 0.1%) by share. J is TRBJ2-7 and V is TRBV11-3; D ambiguous. The CDR3 is made up of 12 amino acids. Germline lookup yields CDR1 SGHNT and CDR2 YENEEA. The germline V and J ends were trimmed by 4 bases and 2 bases, with 6 bases remaining between them. The CDR3 region has the DNA TGTGCCAGCAGCTCAGGAACCTACGAGCAGTACTTC. Its protein product is CASSSGTYEQYF.

The chain is built from TRBV29-1 and TRBJ2-4; D is ambiguous. The CDR3 is made up of 12 amino acids. Germline V gene sequence: CDR1 SQVTM, CDR2 ANQGSEA. V was shortened by 2 bases and J by 6 bases, with 8 bases between the two germline ends. CDR3 amino acids: CSVEPGPNIQYF. In DNA form, the CDR3 reads TGCAGCGTTGAACCCGGCCCAAACATTCAGTACTTC.

The CDR3 sequence: CASSLRAVSNTGELFF. CDR3 sequence (DNA): TGTGCCAGCAGCTTGCGGGCCGTATCGAACACCGGGGAGCTGTTTTTT. This chain links TRBV5-6 with TRBJ2-2; D uncertain. Germline V lookup: CDR1 SGHDT, CDR2 YYEEEE. The V and J ends lost 1 base and 0 bases respectively, with 10 bases between them. This CDR3 comprises 16 residues.

This clonotype qualifies as large. The V call is TRBV27, the J call TRBJ2-1, with a tentative D call TRBD2 (6 bases). V lost 5 bases, J lost 1 base, and 12 bases lay in between. CDR3 length equals 15 residues. Germline V gene lookup returns CDR1 MNHEY and CDR2 SMNVEV (reference sequence). The CDR3: CASSPGLLSYNEQFF. In DNA, the CDR3 is TGTGCCAGCAGTCCAGGACTATTATCCTACAATGAGCAGTTCTTC.